This TCR beta chain emerged from a study of technical replicates of blood from several donors. Assay used: immunoSEQ multiplex PCR; TCRdb lists only in-frame clones, some missing. This sample carries tens of thousands of clones, just over 95% of them seen once, and the ten largest clones take around 0.2%. This CDR3 is built from 14 residues. Trimming stripped 6 bases from V and 2 bases from J, with 8 bases between. Germline CDR1 is MDHEN and CDR2 is SYDVKM. This clone was seen once. This chain links TRBV28 with TRBJ2-6; unclear D gene. The sequencing sample was made of T cells isolated from PBMCs. This receptor was identified in a human donor in good health. This CDR3 reads CASSEETGANVLTF. CDR3 in DNA: TGTGCCAGCAGCGAGGAGACTGGGGCCAACGTCCTGACTTTC.